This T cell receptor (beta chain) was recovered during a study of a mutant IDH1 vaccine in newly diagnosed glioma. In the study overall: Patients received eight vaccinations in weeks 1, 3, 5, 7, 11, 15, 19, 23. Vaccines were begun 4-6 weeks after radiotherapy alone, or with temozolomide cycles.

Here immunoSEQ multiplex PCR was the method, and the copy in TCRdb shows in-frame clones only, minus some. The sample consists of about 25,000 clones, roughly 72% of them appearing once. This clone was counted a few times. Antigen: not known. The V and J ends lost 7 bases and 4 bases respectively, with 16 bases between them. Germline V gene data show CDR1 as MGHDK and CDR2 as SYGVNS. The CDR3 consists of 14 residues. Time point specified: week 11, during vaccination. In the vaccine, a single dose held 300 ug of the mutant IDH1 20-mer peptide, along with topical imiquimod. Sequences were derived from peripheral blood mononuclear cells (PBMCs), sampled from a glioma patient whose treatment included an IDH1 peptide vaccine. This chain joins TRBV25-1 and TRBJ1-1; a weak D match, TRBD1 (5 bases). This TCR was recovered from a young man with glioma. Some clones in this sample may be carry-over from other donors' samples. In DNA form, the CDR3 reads TGTGCCAGCACCGGGGGAGGGGCCGGCACTGAAGCTTTCTTT. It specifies CASTGGGAGTEAFF.